Presented here are 10 T cell receptor beta chains from one specimen sequenced in a study of Graves' ophthalmopathy and Graves' hyperthyroidism. RNA transcripts yielded amplified TCR beta CDR3 regions. The first round was an RT-PCR with HTBI primers, and the second round was a multiplex PCR. TCRdb itself ran the multiplex PCR reads through MiXCR, one entry per CDR3 protein. The sample has around 670,000 distinct CDR3 sequences, 35% to 50% seen once. The sequenced sample was peripheral blood. The receptors were sampled from an adult man with Graves' ophthalmopathy.

In its sample, this clonotype was seen many times. The chain combines TRBV19 with TRBJ2-2, with D possibly being TRBD1 (5 bases). This CDR3 has 15 residues. The germline V gene has CDR1 LNHDA and CDR2 SQIVND (reference sequence). Trimming left V 1 base short and J 3 bases short, with 9 bases between. In DNA, the CDR3 is TGTGCCAGTAGTATAGCAGGGTCCGACACCGGGGAGCTGTTTTTT. This encodes CASSIAGSDTGELFF.

J is TRBJ2-7 and V is TRBV20-1, with 9 nucleotides matching TRBD2. The CDR3 is 16 amino acids. J gave up 5 bases and V 2 bases, and 13 bases lay outside the gene matches. From germline, CDR1 is DFQATT and CDR2 SNEGSKA (reference sequence). CDR3 protein: CSARLPFGTSFDEQYF. The CDR3 DNA follows: TGCAGTGCTAGACTTCCTTTTGGGACTAGCTTCGACGAGCAGTACTTC.

This clonotype appeared a few times. The chain carries TRBV10-3 and TRBJ1-5; 8 bases are shared with TRBD1. The CDR3 length is 16 residues. J lost 5 bases, V lost 2 bases, and 8 bases had no gene match. Germline V gene data show CDR1 as ENHRY and CDR2 as SYGVKD. CDR3 sequence reads: CAISELWTGIDQPQHF. The DNA for the CDR3 is TGTGCCATCAGTGAGCTCTGGACAGGGATAGATCAGCCCCAGCATTTT.

The DNA of the CDR3 is TGTGCCAGCAGTGTAGGACAGGAGTACGAGCAGTACTTC. It codes for CASSVGQEYEQYF. This chain uses TRBV2 with TRBJ2-7; 7 bases align to TRBD1. The trim removed 4 bases at V and 4 bases at J, leaving 4 bases unmatched. The CDR3 totals 13 residues. Germline CDR1 is SNHLY and CDR2 is FYNNEI.

This clonotype was observed a handful of times. The chain recombines TRBV7-8 with TRBJ2-5; no definite D call. This CDR3 has 13 amino acids. With 7 bases removed from V and 2 bases from J, the gap between germline ends came to 11 bases. Germline CDR1 and CDR2: SGHVS and FQNEAQ. This CDR3 reads CASTATTQETQYF. The DNA of the CDR3 is TGTGCCAGCACCGCGACGACACAAGAGACCCAGTACTTC. The complete variable domain, with remaining parts taken from reference TRBV7-8 and TRBJ2-5, reads GAGVSQSPRYKVAKRGQDVALRCDPISGHVSLFWYQQALGQGPEFLTYFQNEAQLDKSGLPSDRFFAERPEGSVSTLKIQRTQQEDSAVYLCASTATTQETQYFGPGTRLLVL.

There are many counts of this clonotype. The chain is built from TRBV7-2 and TRBJ2-7, with TRBD1 as a possible D gene (5 bases). CDR3 size: 14 residues. The germline CDR1 and CDR2 sequences are SGHTA and FQGNSA. V lost 2 bases and J 2 bases, leaving 10 bases between the germline ends. The CDR3 region has the DNA TGTGCCAGCAGCTTAAGCCGACAGACCTACGAGCAGTACTTC. Its protein product is CASSLSRQTYEQYF.

The V and J genes are TRBV20-1 and TRBJ2-1; D not resolved. TRBJ2-7 matches the DNA end more closely, so the J call is doubtful. This CDR3 is 14 amino acids long. From germline, CDR1 is DFQATT and CDR2 SNEGSKA (reference sequence). Written as DNA, the CDR3 is TGCAGTGCTCAATCCCAGTTTTTCTCCTACGAGCAGTACTTC. Translating gives CSAQSQFFSYEQYF.

This clonotype has ten or more counts. The CDR3 loop reads CASSLVRDREETQYF. Here the CDR3 DNA reads TGTGCCAGCAGCTTAGTGAGGGACAGAGAAGAGACCCAGTACTTC. This chain uses TRBV7-8 with TRBJ2-5; 7 bases are a match to TRBD1. Germline CDR1 reads SGHVS; CDR2 reads FQNEAQ. V lost 1 base to trimming and J lost 3 bases; unmatched junction nucleotides: 5. The CDR3 contains 15 residues. Full variable domain (remainder filled in from reference TRBV7-8 and TRBJ2-5): GAGVSQSPRYKVAKRGQDVALRCDPISGHVSLFWYQQALGQGPEFLTYFQNEAQLDKSGLPSDRFFAERPEGSVSTLKIQRTQQEDSAVYLCASSLVRDREETQYFGPGTRLLVL.

The genes are TRBV24-1 and TRBJ1-5; tentatively, D is TRBD1 (6 bases). There are 14 residues in the CDR3. The germline V gene has CDR1 KGHDR and CDR2 SFDVKD. The germline V and J ends were trimmed by 12 bases and 6 bases, with 20 bases remaining between them. CDR3 residues: CAWNSRGGSQPQHF. Written as DNA, the CDR3 is TGTGCCTGGAACAGTAGGGGGGGTAGTCAGCCCCAGCATTTT.

This clonotype was seen ten or more times. The V call is TRBV7-2, the J call TRBJ1-1; a possible D gene is TRBD1 (5 bases). The CDR3 length is 15 residues. Germline assignment: CDR1 SGHTA and CDR2 FQGNSA. The V and J ends lost 5 bases and 1 base respectively, with 14 bases between them. This chain's CDR3 is CASSTSGTQNTEAFF. CDR3 in DNA: TGTGCCAGCAGCACCTCCGGGACGCAGAACACTGAAGCTTTCTTT. The full variable domain, with the rest looked up from reference TRBV7-2 and TRBJ1-1, is GAGVSQSPSNKVTEKGKDVELRCDPISGHTALYWYRQSLGQGLEFLIYFQGNSAPDKSGLPSDRFSAERTGGSVSTLTIQRTQQEDSAVYLCASSTSGTQNTEAFFGQGTRLTVV.